This entry lists 27 T cell receptor beta chains sequenced from one sample in a study of T cells in Graves' hyperthyroidism and ophthalmopathy. The TCR beta CDR3 regions underwent amplification using RNA transcripts as the source. Carried out on the TCR CDR3, a first-round RT-PCR used the HTBI primer set. TCRdb recomputed calls from the multiplex PCR reads with MiXCR, one row per CDR3 protein. The table has 350,000 to 400,000 distinct CDR3 sequences, about 18% seen once. The source material was blood. These receptor sequences come from a young man with Graves' ophthalmopathy.

The chain has TRBV25-1 and TRBJ2-7; D is unclear. Germline CDR1 reads MGHDK; CDR2 reads SYGVNS. The CDR3 is 13 residues long. V lost 3 bases and J 7 bases, leaving 13 bases between the germline ends. CDR3 residues: CASSDPTRSEQYF. In DNA, the CDR3 is TGTGCCAGCAGTGACCCGACACGAAGTGAGCAGTACTTC.

The DNA for the CDR3 is TGTGCCAGCTCACCACTCCAGCGGGAGCTATCCTACAATGAGCAGTTCTTC. Protein: CASSPLQRELSYNEQFF. The chain combines TRBV18 with TRBJ2-1; 8 bases fit TRBD2. Germline lookup yields CDR1 KGHSH and CDR2 LQKENI. The V gene end was trimmed by 1 base and the J gene end by 1 base; junction bases not matched to a gene: 6. This CDR3 contains 17 residues. The full variable domain, rest sourced from reference TRBV18 and TRBJ2-1, is NAGVMQNPRHLVRRRGQEARLRCSPMKGHSHVYWYRQLPEEGLKFMVYLQKENIIDESGMPKERFSAEFPKEGPSILRIQQVVRGDSAAYFCASSPLQRELSYNEQFFGPGTRLTVL.

V is TRBV7-6 and J is TRBJ2-7; 8 bases fit TRBD2. Germline-derived CDR1 and CDR2 are SGHVS and FNYEAQ. J lost 2 bases, V lost 5 bases, and 8 bases had no gene match. This CDR3 contains 15 residues. CDR3 region: CASSQAAGGAYEQYF. The CDR3 DNA follows: TGTGCCAGCAGCCAAGCTGCGGGGGGCGCCTACGAGCAGTACTTC.

This clonotype was recorded at least ten times. The CDR3 nucleotides read TGCAGTGCTAGACGGGTGGGTCTATATGGCTACACCTTC. It yields the protein CSARRVGLYGYTF. The genes are TRBV20-1 and TRBJ1-2, with D hard to call. There are 13 residues in the CDR3. Germline CDR1 and CDR2: DFQATT and SNEGSKA (reference sequence). Trimming shortened V by 2 bases and J by 5 bases, and 12 bases separated the two germline ends.

This clonotype was seen many times. V and J are TRBV6-5 and TRBJ2-7, with 7 bases aligning to TRBD1. V lost 0 bases to trimming and J lost 5 bases; unmatched junction nucleotides: 4. From germline, CDR1 is MNHEY and CDR2 SVGAGI. This CDR3 is 14 amino acids long. CDR3 coding DNA: TGTGCCAGCAGTTACTCGAGAGGGGGCCACGAGCAGTACTTC. Translation gives CASSYSRGGHEQYF.

This clonotype showed up just a few times. The CDR3 spells CASSQQGLLNEQFF. The CDR3 DNA sequence: TGTGCCAGCAGCCAACAGGGACTCCTGAATGAGCAGTTCTTC. The V and J genes are TRBV28 and TRBJ2-1; D possibly matches TRBD1 or TRBD2 (6 bases each). Trimming pared 6 bases from V and 7 bases from J, leaving 16 bases between. Germline V CDR1 and CDR2: MDHEN, SYDVKM. The CDR3 covers 14 residues. Together with reference TRBV28 and TRBJ2-1, the CDR3 gives the full variable domain: DVKVTQSSRYLVKRTGEKVFLECVQDMDHENMFWYRQDPGLGLRLIYFSYDVKMKEKGDIPEGYSVSREKKERFSLILESASTNQTSMYLCASSQQGLLNEQFFGPGTRLTVL.

This clonotype showed up just a few times. This chain uses TRBV6-1 with TRBJ2-3; D may match TRBD1 or TRBD2 (5 bases each). Germline lookup yields CDR1 MNHNS and CDR2 SASEGT. The CDR3 runs to 14 residues. V gave up 7 bases and J gave up 1 base, with 12 bases separating them. Here the CDR3 DNA reads TGTGCCAGCACCAGTTGGGGACGCACAGATACGCAGTATTTT. Its translation: CASTSWGRTDTQYF.

This clonotype appeared many times. One end of the junction varies from germline; a read error may be responsible. The V gene is TRBV11-2, the J gene TRBJ1-2, with D unresolved. The CDR3 extends over 13 amino acids. CDR1 is SGHAT, CDR2 FQNNGV, per germline. The CDR3 sequence is CASSVEGFGGYTF. In DNA form, the CDR3 reads TGTGCCAGCAGCGTAGAGGGCTTCGGTGGCTACACCTTC.

This clonotype was counted ten times or more. The chain couples TRBV6-1 to TRBJ2-1; no clear D gene. V lost 6 bases, J lost 3 bases, and 15 bases lay in between. CDR1 is MNHNS, CDR2 SASEGT, per germline. This CDR3 region has 15 residues. In nucleotides, the CDR3 is TGTGCCAGCAGACCCGCCACCCTTCTCTACAATGAGCAGTTCTTC. This encodes CASRPATLLYNEQFF.

This chain's CDR3 is CASRLRGTGELFF. CDR3 bases: TGTGCCAGCAGATTACGGGGCACCGGGGAGCTGTTTTTT. The genes are TRBV13 and TRBJ2-2; tentatively, D is TRBD2 (5 bases). CDR3 length: 13 amino acids. V was pared by 6 bases and J by 4 bases, with 9 bases between. Germline CDR1 reads PRHDT; CDR2 reads FYEKMQ (reference sequence).

CDR3 bases: TGCAGCATCCGGGGGGGGCCAACTGAAGCTTTCTTT. Residues: CSIRGGPTEAFF. This chain links TRBV29-1 with TRBJ1-1; the D gene is possibly TRBD1 (6 bases). Germline CDR1 reads SQVTM; CDR2 reads ANQGSEA. The V and J ends lost 8 bases and 5 bases respectively, with 15 bases between them. The CDR3 has 12 amino acids.

This clonotype was found many times. The rearrangement joins TRBV28 to TRBJ2-2, with D unclear. CDR1 and CDR2 from the germline V gene are MDHEN and SYDVKM. This CDR3 has 12 amino acids. Trimming stripped 5 bases from V and 8 bases from J, with 9 bases between. CDR3 amino acids: CASSLITGELFF. The CDR3 coding sequence is TGTGCCAGCAGTCTAATTACTGGGGAGCTGTTTTTT.

This clonotype was observed at least ten times. V gene TRBV7-2 combines with J gene TRBJ1-1; possible D gene TRBD1, 5 bases. CDR3 length: 14 residues. Germline V lookup: CDR1 SGHTA, CDR2 FQGNSA. V was clipped by 2 bases and J by 1 base, with 8 bases between them. The CDR3 DNA reads as TGTGCCAGCAGCTTATTTGGGGGGAACACTGAAGCTTTCTTT. Its protein product is CASSLFGGNTEAFF.

This clonotype was picked up a small number of times. The chain is built from TRBV5-5 and TRBJ2-4, with TRBD1 identical over 7 bases. The V gene's germline CDR1 is SGHKS and CDR2 YYEKEE (reference sequence). J was trimmed by 0 bases and V by 4 bases; bases with no gene match: 10. The CDR3 has 17 amino acids. The CDR3 sequence: CASSALTGASAKNIQYF. CDR3 nucleotide sequence: TGTGCCAGCAGCGCTCTTACAGGGGCCTCAGCCAAAAACATTCAGTACTTC.

This clonotype has a count of ten or more. The chain carries TRBV10-3 and TRBJ1-1; a possible D gene is TRBD1 (6 bases). Deletions cut 4 bases from V and 3 bases from J, with 18 bases between. There are 16 residues in the CDR3. Germline CDR1 reads ENHRY; CDR2 reads SYGVKD. The CDR3 DNA reads as TGTGCCATCAGTGTAAAGAATTGGGGGCCGGACACTGAAGCTTTCTTT. The encoded protein is CAISVKNWGPDTEAFF.

This clonotype was observed at least ten times. The rearrangement links TRBV29-1 to TRBJ1-2; a weak D match, TRBD1 (6 bases). The germline V gene has CDR1 SQVTM and CDR2 ANQGSEA. The CDR3 contains 13 residues. The V gene lost 2 bases and the J gene lost 8 bases, with 15 bases spanning the gap. The CDR3 nucleotides are TGCAGCGTTGAATGGGGTCCTACAGGGGGCTACACCTTC. Its translation: CSVEWGPTGGYTF.

About this clonotype itself: A much bigger clone sits one base away, suggesting this may be a read error. The J gene is TRBJ2-5, the V gene TRBV2, with 10 positions matching TRBD2. CDR1 is SNHLY, CDR2 FYNNEI, per germline. CDR3 length: 16 residues. The V gene end was trimmed by 0 bases and the J gene end by 2 bases; junction bases not matched to a gene: 3. The CDR3: CASSEAPSGRQETQYF. CDR3 coding DNA: TGTGCCAGCAGTGAAGCCCCTAGCGGGAGACAAGAGACCCAGTACTTC.

This clonotype was seen many times. The rearrangement uses TRBV3-1 and TRBJ2-3; 7 nucleotides align to TRBD2. J gave up 0 bases and V 0 bases, and 6 bases lay outside the gene matches. Germline loops: CDR1 LGHDT, CDR2 YNNKEL (reference sequence). The CDR3 consists of 17 residues. CDR3 DNA: TGTGCCAGCAGCCAAGATCCTAGCGGTCATAGCACAGATACGCAGTATTTT. Translated, it gives CASSQDPSGHSTDTQYF.

This clonotype was counted at least ten times. V usage is TRBV11-2 and J usage is TRBJ1-4; D remains ambiguous. This CDR3 region has 14 residues. Trimming shortened V by 3 bases and J by 0 bases, and 5 bases separated the two germline ends. In germline, CDR1 is SGHAT, CDR2 FQNNGV. The CDR3 loop reads CASSLQATNEKLFF. Written as DNA, the CDR3 is TGTGCCAGCAGCTTGCAGGCAACTAATGAAAAACTGTTTTTT.

The chain uses TRBV6-1 and TRBJ1-1, with no clear D. The CDR3 runs to 11 residues. Deletions cut 8 bases from V and 3 bases from J, with 7 bases between. Germline V lookup: CDR1 MNHNS, CDR2 SASEGT. The CDR3 sequence: CASYLYTEAFF. CDR3 coding DNA: TGTGCCAGCTACCTATACACTGAAGCTTTCTTT.

This clonotype was observed many times. The chain employs TRBV2 and TRBJ2-4, with D perhaps matching TRBD1 (6 bases). Trimming took off 5 bases at V and 15 bases at J, with 17 bases between the two ends. Germline V gene sequence: CDR1 SNHLY, CDR2 FYNNEI. CDR3 length: 12 amino acids. DNA of the CDR3: TGTGCCAGCAGTCAGGGGCCCCAAAGTCTGTACTTC. Translating gives CASSQGPQSLYF. The variable domain in full, completed from reference TRBV2 and TRBJ2-4, reads EPEVTQTPSHQVTQMGQEVILRCVPISNHLYFYWYRQILGQKVEFLVSFYNNEISEKSEIFDDQFSVERPDGSNFTLKIRSTKLEDSAMYFCASSQGPQSLYFGAGTRLSVL.

Worth noting for this clonotype: This may come from a read error, since a much larger clone is one base off. The rearrangement joins TRBV27 to TRBJ1-2; 8 bases are shared with TRBD1. There are 13 residues in the CDR3. Germline V gives CDR1 MNHEY, CDR2 SMNVEV (reference sequence). Here the CDR3 DNA reads TGTGCCTGCAGTATCGGACAGGGTGTGGGCTACACCTTC. Translation gives CACSIGQGVGYTF.

The V call is TRBV19, the J call TRBJ1-1; D is undetermined. This CDR3 comprises 12 residues. V was trimmed by 9 bases and J by 6 bases, leaving 14 bases between them. Germline V gene data show CDR1 as LNHDA and CDR2 as SQIVND (reference sequence). This chain's CDR3 is CASLTRGAEAFF. As DNA, the CDR3 is TGTGCCAGCCTAACCCGGGGTGCTGAAGCTTTCTTT.

There are many counts of this clonotype. This chain joins TRBV20-1 and TRBJ2-7; 7 bases fit TRBD2. CDR3 length: 15 amino acids. CDR1 and CDR2 (germline): DFQATT, SNEGSKA (reference sequence). V trimming: 5 bases; J trimming: 7 bases; junction bases outside the gene matches: 17. CDR3 bases: TGCAGTGCTCCCCCCCCCCCCGGGGGGACGGAAGAGCAGTACTTC. Its translation is CSAPPPPGGTEEQYF.

This clonotype was detected a few times. The chain links TRBV20-1 to TRBJ2-3; 7 bases match TRBD2. The junction had 20 bases not matched to a gene; V was cut back by 8 bases and J by 6 bases. The CDR3 sequence is 16 residues long. CDR1 is DFQATT and CDR2 is SNEGSKA in the germline V gene (reference sequence). CDR3 amino acids: CSSSLGGGGGGDTQYF. The CDR3 bases are TGCAGTTCCTCCCTGGGGGGGGGGGGTGGAGGCGATACGCAGTATTTT.

This sequence joins TRBV6-1 and TRBJ2-5; unclear D gene. V lost 6 bases, J lost 5 bases, and 13 bases lay in between. CDR3 length equals 13 residues. The germline V gene has CDR1 MNHNS and CDR2 SASEGT. The CDR3 loop is CASSPLRLETQYF. The DNA of the CDR3 is TGTGCCAGCAGCCCCTTAAGGTTGGAGACCCAGTACTTC.

The table lists this clonotype with a few counts. The chain uses TRBV20-1 and TRBJ1-5; 7 nucleotides line up with TRBD1. The V gene's germline CDR1 is DFQATT and CDR2 SNEGSKA (reference sequence). CDR3 length equals 12 residues. V lost 6 bases to trimming and J lost 6 bases; unmatched junction nucleotides: 5. In nucleotides, the CDR3 is TGCAGTGCAGACCACAGGGGTCAGCCCCAGCATTTT. Amino acid sequence: CSADHRGQPQHF.